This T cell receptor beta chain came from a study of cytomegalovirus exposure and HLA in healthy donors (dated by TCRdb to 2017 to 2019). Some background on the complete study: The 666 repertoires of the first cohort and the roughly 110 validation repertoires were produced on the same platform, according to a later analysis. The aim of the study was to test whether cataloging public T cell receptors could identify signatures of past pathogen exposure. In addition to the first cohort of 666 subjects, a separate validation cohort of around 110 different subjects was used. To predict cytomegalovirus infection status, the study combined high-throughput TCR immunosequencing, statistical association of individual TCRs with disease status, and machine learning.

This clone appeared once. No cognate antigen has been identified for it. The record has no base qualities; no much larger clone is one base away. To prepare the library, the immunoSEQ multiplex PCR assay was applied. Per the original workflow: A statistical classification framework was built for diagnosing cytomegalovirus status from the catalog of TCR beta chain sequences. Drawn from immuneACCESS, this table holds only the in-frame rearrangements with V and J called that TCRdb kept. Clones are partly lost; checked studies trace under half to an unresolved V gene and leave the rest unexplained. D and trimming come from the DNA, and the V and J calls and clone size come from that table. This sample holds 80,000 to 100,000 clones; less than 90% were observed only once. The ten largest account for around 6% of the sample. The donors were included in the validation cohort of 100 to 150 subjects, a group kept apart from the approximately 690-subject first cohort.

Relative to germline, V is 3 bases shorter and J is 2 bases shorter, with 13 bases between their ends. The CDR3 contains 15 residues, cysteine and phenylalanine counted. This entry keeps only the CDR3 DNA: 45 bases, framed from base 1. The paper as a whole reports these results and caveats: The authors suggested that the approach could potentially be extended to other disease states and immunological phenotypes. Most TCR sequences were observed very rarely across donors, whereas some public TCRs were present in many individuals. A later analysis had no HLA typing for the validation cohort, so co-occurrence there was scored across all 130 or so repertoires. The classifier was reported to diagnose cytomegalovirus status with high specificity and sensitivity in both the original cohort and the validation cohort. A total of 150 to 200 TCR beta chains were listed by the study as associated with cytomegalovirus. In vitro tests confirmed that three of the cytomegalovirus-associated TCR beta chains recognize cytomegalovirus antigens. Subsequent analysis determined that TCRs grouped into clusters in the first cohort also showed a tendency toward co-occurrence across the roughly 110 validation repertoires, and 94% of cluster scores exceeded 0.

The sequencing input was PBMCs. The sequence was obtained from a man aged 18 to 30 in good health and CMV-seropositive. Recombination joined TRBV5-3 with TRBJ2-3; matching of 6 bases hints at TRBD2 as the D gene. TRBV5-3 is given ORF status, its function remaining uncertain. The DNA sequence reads TGTGCCAGAAGCTGGAGGGAGCCCCCCACAGATACGCAGTATTTT. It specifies CARSWREPPTDTQYF.